The T cell receptor beta chain under discussion was sequenced for a study of cytomegalovirus exposure and HLA in healthy donors (TCRdb year 2017). At the level of the whole study: In an earlier analysis of roughly 500 of the donors, 250 to 350 Gb of sequence data and 120 million or so unique TCR beta sequences from roughly 190 million T cells were reported. Alongside the repertoire data, information on donor age, sex, ethnicity and CMV serostatus was compiled. Besides the first cohort of 666 subjects, a separate validation cohort made up of 120 different subjects was used. A later analysis re-analyzed previously published TCR beta repertoires from 550 to 700 donors and added high-resolution HLA genotyping to study TCR occurrence patterns. Among some 410 genotyped donors of the cohort, an average of approximately 240,000 unique TCR beta nucleotide sequences was sequenced per donor, of which roughly 17% were non-productive. About 330 gigabases of sequencing data and 91 million or so unique TCR sequences made up an early release that covered several hundred HLA-typed donors. Of the 300 to 500 genotyped donors, more than 75% were placed in the genetic ancestry cluster associated with self-reported Caucasian donors. In a later genetic analysis, genome-wide SNP genotypes for about three fifths of the roughly 670 donors were used, and that subset was treated as a discovery cohort. Rather than using new phenotypic data, the later analysis identified candidate immune exposures from TCR beta sequences and from how often those sequences occurred across donors. An earlier analysis of approximately 630 of the donors applied high-throughput TCR beta sequencing to assess whether each TCR beta V gene segment acted as functional or pseudogenic. Using immunosequencing, the study profiled T cell repertoires from fewer than 850 subjects and related those repertoires to cytomegalovirus serostatus. The study aimed to test whether signatures of past pathogen exposure could be identified by cataloging public T cell receptors. Both class I and class II loci were covered by HLA typing, at four-digit resolution. Typing coverage differed by locus: A, B, C, DRB1 and DQB1 were typed in about 620-640 donors, DQA1 in about 500, DPA1 in some 600, and DPB1 in 400 to 480. All discovery cohort repertoires had been generated on a single sequencing platform. Several DR-DQ haplotypes were treated as single units for association and clustering because of strong linkage in the cohort. High-throughput TCR immunosequencing, statistical association of individual TCRs with disease status, and machine learning were combined to predict cytomegalovirus infection status.

The cohort comprised hundreds of healthy bone marrow donors. At the time of sampling, all cohort members were nominally healthy, though unrecorded immune exposures were likely present. The donor tested CMV seronegative, placing the donor among the roughly 400 seronegative members of the cohort. Each donor provided a peripheral blood sample, and peripheral blood mononuclear cells were used for TCR beta sequencing. Genomic DNA was extracted from the blood cell samples with the Qiagen DNeasy Blood Extraction Kit. A note on this clone: What this receptor recognizes is not known. Distinct nucleotide sequences in the sample also encode this CDR3.

The study at large found these results: A further reported finding was that TCR beta sequences accurately predicted the HLA-A and HLA-B alleles for most subjects in the first cohort. For the cohort, immune exposure information was limited to CMV serostatus. Linkage disequilibrium might explain the correlated functional status among segregating V segments, but an unknown experimental factor could not be ruled out. When HLA alleles, especially DR and DQ, strongly co-occurred, TCR associations were difficult to assign to individual alleles. A later analysis found that most CMV-associated TCR beta chains appeared HLA-restricted, with HLA associations seemingly driven largely by CMV exposure. Compared with equally common non-associated chains, HLA-associated TCR beta chains in a later analysis were more clonally expanded and had lower generation probabilities. In a later analysis, TCR association rates were found to vary across HLA loci, with the most associated TCRs seen for DRB1 alleles and the fewest for HLA-C alleles. In an earlier analysis of under 600 of the donors, most TCR beta V segments were observed in productive rearrangements about 87% or about 30% of the time, broadly matching IMGT annotations. According to the authors, the approach could potentially be generalized to other disease states and immunological phenotypes. The classifier was reported to diagnose cytomegalovirus status with high specificity and sensitivity in both the original cohort and the validation cohort. In this cohort, only TCR beta chains were sequenced, and detectable features were limited by the absence of alpha or paired-chain data. The study gave a list of roughly 150 TCR beta chains associated with cytomegalovirus. Presence/absence analyses assumed roughly uniform sequencing depth across donors, an assumption that may not hold. The 87-base-pair reads could not distinguish some IMGT-functional V segments, including TRBV6-2 and TRBV6-3, so those segments were excluded. A later genetic analysis associated a missense DCLRE1C variant with V-gene and J-gene trimming of TCR beta chains, and an independent cohort replicated the association. Specific HLA alleles were associated with roughly 17,000 TCR beta sequences at a false discovery rate of 0.05 in a later analysis. HLA typing was unavailable for some donors at each locus, so association tests used only the typed subset. Because counts were too low, around 18 rarely observed V segments, including chromosome 9 orphons, were left out of the earlier analysis of about 500 of the donors. Most TCR sequences were seen in very few donors, while some public TCRs were found in many individuals. In vitro tests confirmed that three of the cytomegalovirus-associated TCR beta chains recognize cytomegalovirus antigens. According to a later genetic analysis, donors in an Asian-associated ancestry cluster had fewer N-insertions in productive TCRs than the roughly 700-donor mean. A later analysis reported that several top co-occurrence clusters appeared linked to parvovirus B19, influenza, CMV and Epstein-Barr virus. A cluster of highly shared sequence variants was judged likely to represent a technical artifact of the sequencing pipeline.

The library came from the immunoSEQ multiplex PCR assay. A mixture of 60 forward primers for TCR Vbeta segments and 13 reverse primers for TCR Jbeta segments was used in the multiplex PCR. Amplification of the CDR3 region of rearranged TCR beta genes was performed with a multiplex PCR assay on genomic DNA. Amplified TCR beta libraries were sequenced as 87-base-pair reads on the Illumina HiSeq System. Per the original workflow: In a later analysis, approximately 74 million unique TCR beta chains were counted across the roughly 670 repertoires, and roughly 11 million of these chains were shared by at least two donors. Raw reads were error-corrected and collapsed into unique sequences by a nearest-neighbor algorithm in which closely related sequences were merged to remove PCR and sequencing errors. To assign V, D and J gene segments, CDR3 sequences were aligned to IMGT reference sequences. For a sequence to be retained, at least a six-nucleotide match to both a V gene segment and a J gene segment was required. Rearrangements were called productive when the CDR3 lacked stop codons and stayed in frame with V and J; all others were non-productive. Following IMGT convention, CDR3 was defined as the stretch from the second conserved V-encoded cysteine up to the conserved J-encoded phenylalanine. Sequences without an unambiguous match to a single V gene segment were excluded from the earlier analysis of approximately 560 of the donors. An earlier analysis of 550 to 650 of the donors classified V segments as functional when productive rearrangements were above 56.7% and as segregating when the standard deviation between donors was above 5%. A statistical classification framework was built for diagnosing cytomegalovirus status from the catalog of TCR beta chain sequences. In a later analysis, TCR nucleotide sequences were compared against IMGT/GENE-DB human TR gene sequences so that V and J genes could be assigned. The TCRdist pipeline was used in a later analysis to assign CDR3 sequences and most-parsimonious VDJ recombination scenarios. In a later analysis, each TCR beta chain was defined by its CDR3 amino acid sequence together with its V-gene family, and reads lacking a unique V-gene family were excluded. In a later analysis, approximately 590 highly shared, low-generation-probability nucleotide sequences were removed to address suspected cross-contamination and a sequencing artifact. In a later analysis, a clonal expansion index for each public chain was calculated from normalized within-repertoire ranks of inferred template counts. In a later analysis, generation probabilities were computed with a VDJ recombination model fitted to out-of-frame rearrangements, and the resulting probabilities were checked against IGoR. A later analysis scored TCR-TCR, TCR-HLA and TCR-CMV co-occurrence with hypergeometric tests, applying a repertoire-size bias correction to TCR pairs. To estimate false discovery rates, a later analysis permuted the HLA or CMV assignments 20 times. A later analysis grouped co-occurring TCRs with DBSCAN, adding TCRdist sequence similarity when clustering within HLA-allele-positive subsets. Repertoires with fewer than 30,000 or more than 120,000 public chains, plus five repertoires with anomalous nucleotide sharing, were excluded from co-occurrence clustering. TCRdb mirrors the immuneACCESS table, restricted to in-frame sequences. Some clones are absent from its copies; in checked studies, under half trace to an unresolved V gene, and the reason for the others is unknown. The DNA gave D and trimming, while V, J and clone size come from that table. The sample table includes some 64,000 clones. The ten largest account for 1.5% to 2% of the sample.

CDR1 and CDR2 (MGHRA, YSYEKL) derive from the germline V gene. The CDR3 holds 15 amino acids from the cysteine to the phenylalanine. This entry keeps only the CDR3 DNA: 45 bases, framed from base 1. The V end loses 1 base and the J end loses 4 bases, and a stretch of 11 bases separates them. This chain joins TRBV4-1 to TRBJ1-5, with TRBD1 tentatively as D gene (5 bases match). Source material: PBMCs. The source is a young woman in good health and CMV-seronegative. The DNA reads as follows: TGCGCCAGCAGCCAAGGGCAGGGAGGGAATCAGCCCCAGCATTTT. Its coded protein is CASSQGQGGNQPQHF.